This is a list of T cell receptor beta chains from one sample in a study of cytomegalovirus exposure and HLA in healthy donors. Sequenced by immunoSEQ multiplex PCR; TCRdb stores in-frame clones only, minus some. The sample lists 90,000 to 110,000 clones; approximately 81% were seen once. Source material: PBMCs. The source is a woman younger than 45 in good health and CMV-seronegative. Each CDR3 is given with its conserved first and last residue. A D gene is named only where the DNA matches it firmly. For some rows the clone size is stated as once, few or many, or as a class when expanded; others skip it.

d_gene: TRBD2
v_gene: TRBV5-6
abundance: few
j_gene: TRBJ2-7
CDR3aa: CASSGTAGGPYEQYF
CDR3nt: TGTGCCAGCAGCGGGACAGCGGGAGGGCCCTACGAGCAGTACTTC

d_gene: TRBD2
v_gene: TRBV18
abundance: few
j_gene: TRBJ2-1
CDR3aa: CASSPGLAGHEQFF
CDR3nt: TGTGCCAGCTCGCCGGGACTAGCGGGGCATGAGCAGTTCTTC

d_gene: -
v_gene: TRBV11-1
abundance: -
j_gene: TRBJ2-2
CDR3aa: CASSFPLPGELFF
CDR3nt: TGTGCCAGCAGCTTTCCCCTCCCCGGGGAGCTGTTTTTT

d_gene: TRBD2
v_gene: TRBV27
abundance: -
j_gene: TRBJ2-3
CDR3aa: CASAPLAGGGGTQYF
CDR3nt: TGTGCCAGCGCCCCACTAGCGGGAGGAGGTGGAACGCAGTATTTT

d_gene: -
v_gene: TRBV19
abundance: few
j_gene: TRBJ1-5
CDR3aa: CASSNSLNQPQHF
CDR3nt: TGTGCCAGTAGTAACAGCCTCAATCAGCCCCAGCATTTT

d_gene: TRBD2
v_gene: TRBV5-8
abundance: -
j_gene: TRBJ2-3
CDR3aa: CASSRTLAGGADTQYF
CDR3nt: TGTGCCAGCAGCCGAACTTTAGCGGGGGGAGCAGATACGCAGTATTTT

d_gene: -
v_gene: TRBV5-6
abundance: -
j_gene: TRBJ2-1
CDR3aa: CASSPGWTFGDNEQFF
CDR3nt: TGTGCCAGCAGCCCCGGATGGACTTTTGGAGACAATGAGCAGTTCTTC

d_gene: -
v_gene: TRBV19
abundance: -
j_gene: TRBJ2-1
CDR3aa: CASSIRAEAYNEQFF
CDR3nt: TGTGCCAGTAGTATTAGGGCGGAGGCCTACAATGAGCAGTTCTTC

d_gene: TRBD1
v_gene: TRBV7-9
abundance: once
j_gene: TRBJ2-4
CDR3aa: CASSSDRQGAAKNIQYF
CDR3nt: TGTGCCAGCAGCTCCGACCGACAGGGGGCCGCCAAAAACATTCAGTACTTC

d_gene: -
v_gene: TRBV2
abundance: -
j_gene: TRBJ1-1
CDR3aa: CASSAGWNTEAFF
CDR3nt: TGTGCCAGCAGCGCAGGGTGGAACACTGAAGCTTTCTTT

d_gene: TRBD2
v_gene: TRBV29-1
abundance: -
j_gene: TRBJ2-5
CDR3aa: CSVDMSSGRIVMETQYF
CDR3nt: TGCAGCGTTGATATGTCTAGCGGGAGGATCGTAATGGAGACCCAGTACTTC

d_gene: TRBD1
v_gene: TRBV5-4
abundance: -
j_gene: TRBJ1-2
CDR3aa: CASSGRGQGPYGYTF
CDR3nt: TGTGCCAGCAGCGGGAGGGGACAGGGGCCTTATGGCTACACCTTC

d_gene: TRBD1
v_gene: TRBV5-4
abundance: once
j_gene: TRBJ2-5
CDR3aa: CASSSDRASGTQYF
CDR3nt: TGTGCCAGCAGCTCCGACAGGGCTTCGGGGACCCAGTACTTC

d_gene: -
v_gene: TRBV6-5
abundance: -
j_gene: TRBJ2-1
CDR3aa: CASSRGRGHNNEQFF
CDR3nt: TGTGCCAGCAGCCGCGGGCGAGGTCACAACAATGAGCAGTTCTTC

d_gene: TRBD1
v_gene: TRBV30
abundance: -
j_gene: TRBJ1-5
CDR3aa: CAWRANDRGSQPQHF
CDR3nt: TGTGCCTGGAGGGCCAACGACAGGGGCAGTCAGCCCCAGCATTTT

d_gene: TRBD1
v_gene: TRBV7-9
abundance: -
j_gene: TRBJ2-7
CDR3aa: CASSLPGQGNEQYF
CDR3nt: TGTGCCAGCAGTCTTCCGGGACAGGGAAACGAGCAGTACTTT

d_gene: -
v_gene: TRBV9
abundance: once
j_gene: TRBJ2-5
CDR3aa: CASSAGLETQYF
CDR3nt: TGTGCCAGCTCGGCGGGGCTGGAGACCCAGTACTTC

d_gene: -
v_gene: TRBV11-2
abundance: few
j_gene: TRBJ2-5
CDR3aa: CASSLDGGGGETQYF
CDR3nt: TGTGCCAGCAGCTTAGACGGGGGAGGGGGAGAGACCCAGTACTTC

d_gene: -
v_gene: TRBV27
abundance: few
j_gene: TRBJ2-1
CDR3aa: CASRTTERAEFF
CDR3nt: TGTGCCAGCAGGACGACTGAGCGAGCGGAGTTCTTC

d_gene: -
v_gene: TRBV28
abundance: -
j_gene: TRBJ1-2
CDR3aa: CASSLRVGYGYTF
CDR3nt: TGTGCCAGCAGTCTCAGGGTGGGCTATGGCTACACCTTC

d_gene: -
v_gene: TRBV7-9
abundance: once
j_gene: TRBJ2-3
CDR3aa: CASSPSGVGTDTQYF
CDR3nt: TGTGCCAGCAGCCCCTCGGGGGTTGGGACAGATACGCAGTATTTT

d_gene: TRBD2
v_gene: TRBV7-3
abundance: few
j_gene: TRBJ2-2
CDR3aa: CASSLGLAGGAGELFF
CDR3nt: TGTGCCAGCAGCCTCGGACTAGCGGGAGGCGCCGGGGAGCTGTTTTTT

d_gene: TRBD2
v_gene: TRBV9
abundance: -
j_gene: TRBJ2-3
CDR3aa: CASSVSSGRTWEADTQYF
CDR3nt: TGTGCCAGCAGCGTGAGTAGCGGGAGGACCTGGGAGGCAGATACGCAGTATTTT

d_gene: -
v_gene: TRBV25-1
abundance: -
j_gene: TRBJ2-5
CDR3aa: CASSEYNREETQYF
CDR3nt: TGTGCCAGCAGTGAATATAACAGGGAAGAGACCCAGTACTTC